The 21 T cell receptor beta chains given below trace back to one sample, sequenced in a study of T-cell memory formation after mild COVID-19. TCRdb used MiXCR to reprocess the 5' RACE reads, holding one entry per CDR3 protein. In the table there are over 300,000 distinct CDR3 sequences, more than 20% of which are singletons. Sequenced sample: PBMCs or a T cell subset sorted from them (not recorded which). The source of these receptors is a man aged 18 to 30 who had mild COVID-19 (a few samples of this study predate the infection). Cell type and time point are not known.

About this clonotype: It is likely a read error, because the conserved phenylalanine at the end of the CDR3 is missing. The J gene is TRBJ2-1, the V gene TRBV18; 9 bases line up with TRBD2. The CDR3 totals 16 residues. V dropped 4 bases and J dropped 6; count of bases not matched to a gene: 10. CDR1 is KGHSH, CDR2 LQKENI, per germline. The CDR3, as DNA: TGTGCCAGCTCACTGCCTGGCGGGGGGGCTGTCAATGAGCAGTTCGTC. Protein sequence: CASSLPGGGAVNEQFV.

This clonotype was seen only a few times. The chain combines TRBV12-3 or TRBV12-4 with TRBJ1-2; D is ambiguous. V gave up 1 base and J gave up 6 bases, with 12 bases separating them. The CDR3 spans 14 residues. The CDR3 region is CASSLGVVWDGYTF. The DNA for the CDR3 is TGTGCCAGCAGTTTAGGGGTTGTATGGGATGGCTACACCTTC.

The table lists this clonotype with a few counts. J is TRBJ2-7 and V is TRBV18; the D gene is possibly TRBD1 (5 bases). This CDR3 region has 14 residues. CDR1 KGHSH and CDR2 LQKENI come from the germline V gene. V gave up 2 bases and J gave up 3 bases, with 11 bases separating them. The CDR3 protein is CASSPAGSYYEQYF. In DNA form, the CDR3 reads TGTGCCAGCTCACCAGCAGGGTCTTACTACGAGCAGTACTTC. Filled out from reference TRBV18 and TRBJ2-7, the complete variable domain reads NAGVMQNPRHLVRRRGQEARLRCSPMKGHSHVYWYRQLPEEGLKFMVYLQKENIIDESGMPKERFSAEFPKEGPSILRIQQVVRGDSAAYFCASSPAGSYYEQYFGPGTRLTVT.

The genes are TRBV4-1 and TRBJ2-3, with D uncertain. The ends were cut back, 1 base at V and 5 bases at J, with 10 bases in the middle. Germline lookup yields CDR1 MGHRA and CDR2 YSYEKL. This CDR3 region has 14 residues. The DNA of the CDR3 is TGCGCCAGCAGCCAAGTGGCCAGGAAAGATACGCAGTATTTT. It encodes CASSQVARKDTQYF.

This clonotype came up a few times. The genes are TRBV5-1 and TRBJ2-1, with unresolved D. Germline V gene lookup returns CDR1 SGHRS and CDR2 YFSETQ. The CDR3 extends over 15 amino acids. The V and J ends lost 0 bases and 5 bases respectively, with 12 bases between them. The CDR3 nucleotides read TGCGCCAGCAGCTTGGTCGCGAGTAGCCACAATGAGCAGTTCTTC. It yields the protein CASSLVASSHNEQFF.

Here the CDR3 reads CASSPRVDFSYNEQFF. CDR3 nucleotide sequence: TGTGCCAGCTCACCCAGGGTAGATTTCTCCTACAATGAGCAGTTCTTC. The chain has TRBV18 and TRBJ2-1, with TRBD1 as a possible D gene (5 bases). In germline, CDR1 is KGHSH, CDR2 LQKENI. The CDR3 consists of 16 residues. With 3 bases removed from V and 0 bases from J, the gap between germline ends came to 12 bases.

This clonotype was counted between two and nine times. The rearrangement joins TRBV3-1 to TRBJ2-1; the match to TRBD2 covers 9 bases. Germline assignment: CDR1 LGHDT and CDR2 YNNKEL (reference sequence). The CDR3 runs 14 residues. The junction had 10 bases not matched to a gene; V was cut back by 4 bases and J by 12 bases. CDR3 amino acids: CASSPLAGAPRQFF. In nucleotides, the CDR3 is TGTGCCAGCAGCCCATTAGCGGGGGCCCCCCGGCAGTTCTTC.

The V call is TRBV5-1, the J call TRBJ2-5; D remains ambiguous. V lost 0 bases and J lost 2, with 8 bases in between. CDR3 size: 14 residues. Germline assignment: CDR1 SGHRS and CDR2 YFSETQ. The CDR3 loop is CASSLASDQETQYF. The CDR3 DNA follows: TGCGCCAGCAGCTTGGCGTCAGATCAAGAGACCCAGTACTTC.

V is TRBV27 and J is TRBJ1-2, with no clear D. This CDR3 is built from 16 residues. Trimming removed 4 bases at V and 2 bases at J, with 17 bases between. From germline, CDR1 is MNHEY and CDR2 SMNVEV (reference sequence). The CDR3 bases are TGTGCCAGCAGTTATTTCCCGCCTAAAGCAAACTATGGCTACACCTTC. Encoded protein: CASSYFPPKANYGYTF.

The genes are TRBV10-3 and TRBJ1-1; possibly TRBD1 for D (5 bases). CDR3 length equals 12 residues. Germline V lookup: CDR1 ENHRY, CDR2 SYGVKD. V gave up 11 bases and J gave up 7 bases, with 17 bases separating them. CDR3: CAVKGRDSEAFF. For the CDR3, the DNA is TGTGCCGTAAAGGGCAGGGATAGTGAAGCTTTCTTT.

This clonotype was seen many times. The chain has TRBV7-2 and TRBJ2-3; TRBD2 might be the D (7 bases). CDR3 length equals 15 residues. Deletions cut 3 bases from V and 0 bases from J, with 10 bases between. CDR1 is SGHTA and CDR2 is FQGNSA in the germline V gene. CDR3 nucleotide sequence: TGTGCCAGCAGCTTGGGGGGGCTAAGCACAGATACGCAGTATTTT. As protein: CASSLGGLSTDTQYF.

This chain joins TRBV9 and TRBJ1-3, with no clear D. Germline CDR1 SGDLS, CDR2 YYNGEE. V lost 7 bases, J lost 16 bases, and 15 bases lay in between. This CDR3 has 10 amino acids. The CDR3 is CASGDQGRYF. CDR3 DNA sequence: TGTGCCAGCGGAGATCAAGGCCGGTATTTT.

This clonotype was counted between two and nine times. The CDR3: CASSETGGSNQPQHF. DNA for the CDR3: TGTGCCAGCAGCGAGACAGGTGGTAGCAATCAGCCCCAGCATTTT. The chain joins TRBV6-5 to TRBJ1-5; possible D gene TRBD1, 6 bases. With 6 bases removed from V and 0 bases from J, the gap between germline ends came to 12 bases. CDR1 is MNHEY, CDR2 SVGAGI, per germline. There are 15 residues in the CDR3.

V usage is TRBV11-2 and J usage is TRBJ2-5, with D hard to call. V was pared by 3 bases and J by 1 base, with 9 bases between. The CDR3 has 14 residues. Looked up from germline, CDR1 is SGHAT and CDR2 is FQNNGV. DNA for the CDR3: TGTGCCAGCAGCTTTGGTTCGGCCCAAGAGACCCAGTACTTC. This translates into CASSFGSAQETQYF.

DNA of the CDR3: TGTGCCAGCAGCCCAGGGGTCAGCCAAGGGACTGGCTACACCTTC. This translates into CASSPGVSQGTGYTF. The chain has TRBV7-2 and TRBJ1-2; perhaps TRBD1 as D (6 bases). The CDR3 sequence is 15 residues long. Germline loops: CDR1 SGHTA, CDR2 FQGNSA. Trimming cost V 5 bases and J 7 bases, with 20 bases left between them.

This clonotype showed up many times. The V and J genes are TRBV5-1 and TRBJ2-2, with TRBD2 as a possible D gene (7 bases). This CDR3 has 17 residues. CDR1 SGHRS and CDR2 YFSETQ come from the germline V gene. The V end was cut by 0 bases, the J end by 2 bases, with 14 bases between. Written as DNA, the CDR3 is TGCGCCAGCAGCTTGGGGCCCGCGGGGGCCAACACCGGGGAGCTGTTTTTT. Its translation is CASSLGPAGANTGELFF.

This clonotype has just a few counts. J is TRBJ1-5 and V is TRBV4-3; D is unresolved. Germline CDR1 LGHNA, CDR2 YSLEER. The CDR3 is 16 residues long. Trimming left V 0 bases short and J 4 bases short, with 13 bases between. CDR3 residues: CASSQDLRQANQPQHF. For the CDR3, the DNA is TGCGCCAGCAGCCAAGATCTCCGGCAGGCTAATCAGCCCCAGCATTTT.

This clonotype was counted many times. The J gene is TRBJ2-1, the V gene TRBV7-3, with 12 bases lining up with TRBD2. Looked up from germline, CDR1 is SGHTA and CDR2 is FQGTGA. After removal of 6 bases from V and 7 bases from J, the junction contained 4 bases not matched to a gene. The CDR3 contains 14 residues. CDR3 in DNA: TGTGCCAGCAGGCCTAGCGGGGGGGCGAATGAGCAGTTCTTC. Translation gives CASRPSGGANEQFF.

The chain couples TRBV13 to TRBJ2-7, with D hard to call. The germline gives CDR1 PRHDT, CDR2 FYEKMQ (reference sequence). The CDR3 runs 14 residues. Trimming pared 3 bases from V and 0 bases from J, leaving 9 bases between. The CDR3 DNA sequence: TGTGCCAGCAGCTTGGGTGAGAACTCCTACGAGCAGTACTTC. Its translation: CASSLGENSYEQYF. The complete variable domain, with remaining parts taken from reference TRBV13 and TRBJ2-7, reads AAGVIQSPRHLIKEKRETATLKCYPIPRHDTVYWYQQGPGQDPQFLISFYEKMQSDKGSIPDRFSAQQFSDYHSELNMSSLELGDSALYFCASSLGENSYEQYFGPGTRLTVT.

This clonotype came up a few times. CDR3 amino acids: CASSDMGRGTQYF. CDR3 nucleotide sequence: TGTGCCAGCAGCGATATGGGACGAGGTACGCAGTATTTT. This chain joins TRBV7-6 and TRBJ2-3; the D gene could be TRBD1 or TRBD2 (5 bases each). CDR3 size: 13 residues. Germline V gene sequence: CDR1 SGHVS, CDR2 FNYEAQ. V was clipped by 5 bases and J by 8 bases, with 14 bases between them.

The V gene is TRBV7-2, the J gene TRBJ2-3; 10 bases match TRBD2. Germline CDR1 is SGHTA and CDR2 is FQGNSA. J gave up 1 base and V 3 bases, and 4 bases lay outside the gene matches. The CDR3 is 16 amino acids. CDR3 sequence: CASSFTGTSGTDTQYF. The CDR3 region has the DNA TGTGCCAGCAGCTTTACGGGGACTAGCGGCACAGATACGCAGTATTTT. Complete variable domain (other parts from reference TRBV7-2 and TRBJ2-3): GAGVSQSPSNKVTEKGKDVELRCDPISGHTALYWYRQSLGQGLEFLIYFQGNSAPDKSGLPSDRFSAERTGGSVSTLTIQRTQQEDSAVYLCASSFTGTSGTDTQYFGPGTRLTVL.